This record looks at one T cell receptor (beta chain) sequence and its context. Antigen unknown. This entry comes from a study of cytomegalovirus exposure and HLA in healthy donors. Whole-study results and caveats: Per published reports, the classifier diagnosed cytomegalovirus status with high specificity and sensitivity.

Germline V CDR1 and CDR2: MDHEN, SYDVKM. The CDR3 runs to 15 residues. V was clipped by 7 bases and J by 12 bases; unmatched bases: 15. Assay: immunoSEQ multiplex PCR; the TCRdb copy retains only in-frame clones and omits some. The sample comprises around 220,000 clones, approximately 88% of which are singletons, and around 15% rests with the top ten. The sequence was obtained from a woman under 40 in good health and CMV-seropositive. Sequencing was performed on PBMCs. J is TRBJ2-1 and V is TRBV28; 10 nucleotides match TRBD2. CDR3 protein: CASTTQGASGSWQFF. For the CDR3, the DNA is TGTGCCAGCACCACTCAGGGGGCTAGCGGGAGCTGGCAGTTCTTC.